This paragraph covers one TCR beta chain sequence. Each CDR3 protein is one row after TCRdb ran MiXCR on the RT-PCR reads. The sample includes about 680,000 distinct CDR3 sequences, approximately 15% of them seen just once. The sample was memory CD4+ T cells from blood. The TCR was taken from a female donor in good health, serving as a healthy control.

DNA for the CDR3: TGTGCCAGCAGTGATAGGGGGTTGCGTGGGAATGAGCAGTTCTTC. Its translation is CASSDRGLRGNEQFF. The rearrangement joins TRBV6-1 to TRBJ2-1; D is perhaps TRBD1 (6 bases). Germline V gives CDR1 MNHNS, CDR2 SASEGT. CDR3 length: 15 residues. V lost 3 bases, J lost 7 bases, and 16 bases lay in between.